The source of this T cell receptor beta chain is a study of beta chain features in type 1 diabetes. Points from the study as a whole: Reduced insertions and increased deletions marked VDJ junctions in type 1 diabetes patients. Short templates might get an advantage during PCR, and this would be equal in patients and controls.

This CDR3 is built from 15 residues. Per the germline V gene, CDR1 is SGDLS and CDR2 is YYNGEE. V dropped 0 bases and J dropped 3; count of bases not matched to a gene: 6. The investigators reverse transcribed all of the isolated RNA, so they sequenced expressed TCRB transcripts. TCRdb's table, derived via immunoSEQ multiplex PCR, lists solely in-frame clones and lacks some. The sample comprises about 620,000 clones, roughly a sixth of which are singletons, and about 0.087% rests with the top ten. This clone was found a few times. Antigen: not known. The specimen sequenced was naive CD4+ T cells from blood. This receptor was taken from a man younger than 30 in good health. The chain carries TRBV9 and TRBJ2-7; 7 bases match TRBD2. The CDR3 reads CASSVGGDYDYEQYF. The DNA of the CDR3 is TGTGCCAGCAGCGTAGGGGGGGACTACGACTACGAGCAGTACTTC.